This T cell receptor beta chain comes out of a study of CD8+ T cells in alopecia areata. Findings and caveats of the study: Scalp sequencing captures resident alphabeta T cells of normal skin too. Elevated clonality characterized lesional scalp relative to normal scalp, particularly in alopecia totalis/universalis. Mice showed TCR sharing more clearly than patients did, possibly owing to HLA.

Sorted populations comprised CD4+ and CD8+ T cells obtained from PBMCs. Deletions cut 4 bases from V and 7 bases from J, with 17 bases between. Germline CDR1 reads MGHRA; CDR2 reads YSYEKL. The CDR3 has 15 residues. Turning to this clone: Its specificity is unknown.

Extracted RNA was reverse transcribed, and the resulting cDNA served as sequencing template. Generated by immunoSEQ multiplex PCR, the TCRdb table keeps only in-frame clones and is missing some. Of some 110,000 clones in the sample, over 60% were seen once. This chain uses TRBV4-1 with TRBJ1-5; D unresolved. Specimen: CD4+ T cells sorted from blood. The clonotype comes from a human donor in good health. In DNA, the CDR3 is TGCGCCAGCAGCCGAAAACTTAGCCATGAGCAGCCCCAGCATTTT. Its translation is CASSRKLSHEQPQHF.